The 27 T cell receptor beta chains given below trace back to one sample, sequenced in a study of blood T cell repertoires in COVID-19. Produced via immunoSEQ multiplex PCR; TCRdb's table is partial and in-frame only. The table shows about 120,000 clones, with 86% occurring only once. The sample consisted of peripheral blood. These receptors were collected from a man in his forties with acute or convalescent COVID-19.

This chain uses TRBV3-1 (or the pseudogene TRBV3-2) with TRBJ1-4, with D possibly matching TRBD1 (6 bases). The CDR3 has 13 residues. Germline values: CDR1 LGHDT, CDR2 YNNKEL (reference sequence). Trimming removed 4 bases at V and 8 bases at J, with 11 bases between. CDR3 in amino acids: CASSLTGGEKLFF. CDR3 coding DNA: TGTGCCAGCAGCCTGACAGGAGGCGAAAAACTGTTTTTT.

The CDR3 loop is CASSQDRPTGWADSPLHF. The CDR3 DNA reads TGCGCCAGCAGCCAAGATCGGCCAACTGGATGGGCCGATTCACCCCTCCACTTT. V is TRBV4-1 and J is TRBJ1-6; D remains ambiguous. Germline values: CDR1 MGHRA, CDR2 YSYEKL. This CDR3 region has 18 residues. Deletions cut 0 bases from V and 8 bases from J, with 20 bases between.

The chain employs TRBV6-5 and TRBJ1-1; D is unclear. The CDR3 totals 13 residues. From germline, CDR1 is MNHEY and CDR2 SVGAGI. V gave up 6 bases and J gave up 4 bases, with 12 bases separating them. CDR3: CASSPRRGTEAFF. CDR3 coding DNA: TGTGCCAGCAGCCCAAGACGCGGCACTGAAGCTTTCTTT.

CDR3 in amino acids: CASSPSTGDYLSGANVLTF. CDR3 sequence (DNA): TGTGCCAGCAGTCCCTCGACAGGGGATTATTTGTCTGGGGCCAACGTCCTGACTTTC. The chain has TRBV6-6 and TRBJ2-6; 8 bases are shared with TRBD1. Germline V lookup: CDR1 MNHNY, CDR2 SVGAGI (reference sequence). The CDR3 is 19 residues long. J was trimmed by 1 base and V by 5 bases; bases with no gene match: 13.

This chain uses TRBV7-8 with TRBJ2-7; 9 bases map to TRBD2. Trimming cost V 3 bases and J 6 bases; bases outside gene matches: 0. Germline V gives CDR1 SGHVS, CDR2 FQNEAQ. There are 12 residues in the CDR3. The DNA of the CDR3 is TGTGCCAGCAGCTTGACTAGCGGCGAGCAGTACTTC. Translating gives CASSLTSGEQYF.

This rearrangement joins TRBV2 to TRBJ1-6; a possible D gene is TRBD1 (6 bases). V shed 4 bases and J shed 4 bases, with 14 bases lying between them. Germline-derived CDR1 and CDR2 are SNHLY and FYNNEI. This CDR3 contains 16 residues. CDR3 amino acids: CASSGDRQAYNSPLHF. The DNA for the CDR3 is TGTGCCAGCAGTGGAGACAGGCAGGCTTATAATTCACCCCTCCACTTT.

This CDR3 is CASSFRDSNYEQYF. The DNA of the CDR3 is TGTGCCAGCAGCTTCCGGGACAGTAACTACGAGCAGTACTTC. This chain links TRBV7-2 with TRBJ2-7; 7 nucleotides align to TRBD1. The length of the CDR3 is 14 residues. Unmatched junction bases numbered 5, after V lost 3 bases and J lost 3 bases. CDR1 and CDR2 from the germline V gene are SGHTA and FQGNSA.

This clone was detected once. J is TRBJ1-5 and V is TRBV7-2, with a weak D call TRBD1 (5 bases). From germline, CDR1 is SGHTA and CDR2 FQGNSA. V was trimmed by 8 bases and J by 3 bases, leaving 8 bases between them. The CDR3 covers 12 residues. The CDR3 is CASSTDNQPQHF. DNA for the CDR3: TGTGCCAGCTCGACAGACAATCAGCCCCAGCATTTT. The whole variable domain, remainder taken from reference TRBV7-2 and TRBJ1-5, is GAGVSQSPSNKVTEKGKDVELRCDPISGHTALYWYRQSLGQGLEFLIYFQGNSAPDKSGLPSDRFSAERTGGSVSTLTIQRTQQEDSAVYLCASSTDNQPQHFGDGTRLSIL.

The CDR3 nucleotides are TGTGCCAGCAGTCCCCACAGGGGCAATCAGCCCCAGCATTTT. This gives the protein CASSPHRGNQPQHF. The genes are TRBV28 and TRBJ1-5; tentatively, D is TRBD1 (6 bases). Per the germline V gene, CDR1 is MDHEN and CDR2 is SYDVKM. The CDR3 is made up of 14 amino acids. Trimming pared 5 bases from V and 2 bases from J, leaving 10 bases between.

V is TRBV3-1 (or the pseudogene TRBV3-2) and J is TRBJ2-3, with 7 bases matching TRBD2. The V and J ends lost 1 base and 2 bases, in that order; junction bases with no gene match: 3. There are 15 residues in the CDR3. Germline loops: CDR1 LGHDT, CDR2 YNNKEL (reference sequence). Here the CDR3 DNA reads TGTGCCAGCAGCCAAGGACTAGCCCCCACAGATACGCAGTATTTT. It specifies CASSQGLAPTDTQYF.

CDR3 residues: CASSIGGDYEQYF. The DNA for the CDR3 is TGTGCCAGTAGTATAGGAGGAGACTACGAGCAGTACTTC. The rearrangement uses TRBV19 and TRBJ2-7; unclear D gene. Germline V gene sequence: CDR1 LNHDA, CDR2 SQIVND (reference sequence). With 1 base removed from V and 3 bases from J, the gap between germline ends came to 7 bases. The CDR3 totals 13 residues.

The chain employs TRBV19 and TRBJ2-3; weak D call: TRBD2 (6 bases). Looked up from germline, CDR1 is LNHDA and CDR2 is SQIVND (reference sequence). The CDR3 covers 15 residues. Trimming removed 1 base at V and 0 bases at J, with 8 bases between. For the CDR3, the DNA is TGTGCCAGTAGTATAGTGGAGGGTAGCACAGATACGCAGTATTTT. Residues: CASSIVEGSTDTQYF.

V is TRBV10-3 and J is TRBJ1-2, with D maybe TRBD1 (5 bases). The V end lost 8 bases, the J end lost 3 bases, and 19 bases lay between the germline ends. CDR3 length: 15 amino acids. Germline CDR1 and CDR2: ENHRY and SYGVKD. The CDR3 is CAIGREGRFDYGYTF. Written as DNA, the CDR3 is TGTGCCATCGGGCGGGAGGGGAGGTTTGACTATGGCTACACCTTC.

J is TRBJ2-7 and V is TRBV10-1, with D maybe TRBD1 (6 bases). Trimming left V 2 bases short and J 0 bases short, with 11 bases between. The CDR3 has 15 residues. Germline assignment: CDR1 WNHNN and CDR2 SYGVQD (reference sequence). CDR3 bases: TGCGCCAGCAGTGAGATGGCGGACAGCTCCTACGAGCAGTACTTC. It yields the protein CASSEMADSSYEQYF.

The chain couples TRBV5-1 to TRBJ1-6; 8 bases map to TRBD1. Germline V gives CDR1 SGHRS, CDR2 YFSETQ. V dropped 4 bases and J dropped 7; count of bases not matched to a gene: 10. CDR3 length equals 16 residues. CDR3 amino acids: CASSVTGQAENSPLHF. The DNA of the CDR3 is TGCGCCAGCAGCGTGACGGGACAGGCAGAAAATTCACCCCTCCACTTT.

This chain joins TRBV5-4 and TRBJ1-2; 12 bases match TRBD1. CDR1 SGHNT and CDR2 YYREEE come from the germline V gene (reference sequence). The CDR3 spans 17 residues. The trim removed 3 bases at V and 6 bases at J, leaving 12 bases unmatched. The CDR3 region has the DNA TGTGCCAGCAGCTCCCCCGGGGACAGGGGGCAAGGAAATGGCTACACCTTC. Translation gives CASSSPGDRGQGNGYTF.

CDR3 residues: CASSSTNRDRGTFF. Here the CDR3 DNA reads TGTGCCAGCAGCTCTACAAACCGGGACAGGGGAACTTTCTTT. This chain links TRBV5-8 with TRBJ1-1; 10 bases match TRBD1. The CDR3 consists of 14 residues. V gave up 3 bases and J gave up 12 bases; unmatched junction bases: 11. Germline V gene sequence: CDR1 SGHTS, CDR2 YDEGEE.

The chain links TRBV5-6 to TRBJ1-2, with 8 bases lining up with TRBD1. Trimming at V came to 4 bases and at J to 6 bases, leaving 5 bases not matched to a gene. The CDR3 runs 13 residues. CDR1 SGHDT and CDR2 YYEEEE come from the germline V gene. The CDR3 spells CASSLDRAHGYTF. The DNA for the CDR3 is TGTGCCAGCAGCCTGGACAGGGCTCATGGCTACACCTTC. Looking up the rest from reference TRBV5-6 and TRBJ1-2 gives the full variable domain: DAGVTQSPTHLIKTRGQQVTLRCSPKSGHDTVSWYQQALGQGPQFIFQYYEEEERQRGNFPDRFSGHQFPNYSSELNVNALLLGDSALYLCASSLDRAHGYTFGSGTRLTVV.

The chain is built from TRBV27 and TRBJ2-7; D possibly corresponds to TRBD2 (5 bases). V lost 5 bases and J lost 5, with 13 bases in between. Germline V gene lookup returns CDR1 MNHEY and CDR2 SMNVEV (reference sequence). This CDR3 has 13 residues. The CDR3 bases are TGTGCCAGCAGTAGGGAGCTCCGTCACGAGCAGTACTTC. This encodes CASSRELRHEQYF.

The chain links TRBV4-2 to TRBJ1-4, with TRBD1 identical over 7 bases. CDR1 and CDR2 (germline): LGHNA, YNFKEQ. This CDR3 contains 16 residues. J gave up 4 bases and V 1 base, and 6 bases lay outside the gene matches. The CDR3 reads CASSQAAGTDNEKLFF. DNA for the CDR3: TGTGCCAGCAGCCAAGCCGCCGGGACAGATAATGAAAAACTGTTTTTT.

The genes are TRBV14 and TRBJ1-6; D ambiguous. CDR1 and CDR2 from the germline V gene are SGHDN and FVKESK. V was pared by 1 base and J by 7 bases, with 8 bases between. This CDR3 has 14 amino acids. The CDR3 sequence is CASSQVRENSPLHF. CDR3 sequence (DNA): TGTGCCAGCAGCCAAGTTAGAGAGAATTCACCCCTCCACTTT.

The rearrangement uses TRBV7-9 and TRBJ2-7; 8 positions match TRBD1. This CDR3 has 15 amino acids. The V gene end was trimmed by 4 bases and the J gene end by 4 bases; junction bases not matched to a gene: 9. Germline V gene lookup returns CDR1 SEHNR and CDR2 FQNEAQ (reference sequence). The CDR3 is CASSYASDRVYEQYF. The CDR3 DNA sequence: TGTGCCAGCAGCTACGCGTCGGACAGGGTATACGAGCAGTACTTC.

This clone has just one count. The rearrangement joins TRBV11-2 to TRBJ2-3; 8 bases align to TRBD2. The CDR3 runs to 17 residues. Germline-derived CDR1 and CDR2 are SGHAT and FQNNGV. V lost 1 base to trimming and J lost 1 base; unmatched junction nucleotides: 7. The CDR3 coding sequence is TGTGCCAGCAGCTTAGGGGGTAGAGCGGGAGGCACAGATACGCAGTATTTT. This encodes CASSLGGRAGGTDTQYF.

CDR3 residues: CASSLRETNTGELFF. DNA of the CDR3: TGTGCCAGCAGCTTACGGGAGACCAACACCGGGGAGCTGTTTTTT. The chain is built from TRBV11-2 and TRBJ2-2; tentatively, D is TRBD2 (6 bases). The length of the CDR3 is 15 residues. The germline V and J ends were trimmed by 2 bases and 2 bases, with 9 bases remaining between them. Germline loops: CDR1 SGHAT, CDR2 FQNNGV.

CDR3 in amino acids: CASTPRVARETQYF. CDR3 nucleotide sequence: TGTGCCAGCACCCCGCGGGTAGCCCGGGAGACCCAGTACTTC. V usage is TRBV3-1 (or the pseudogene TRBV3-2) and J usage is TRBJ2-5, with TRBD2 as a possible D gene (5 bases). With 7 bases removed from V and 5 bases from J, the gap between germline ends came to 17 bases. Germline CDR1 reads LGHDT; CDR2 reads YNNKEL (reference sequence). This CDR3 is built from 14 residues.

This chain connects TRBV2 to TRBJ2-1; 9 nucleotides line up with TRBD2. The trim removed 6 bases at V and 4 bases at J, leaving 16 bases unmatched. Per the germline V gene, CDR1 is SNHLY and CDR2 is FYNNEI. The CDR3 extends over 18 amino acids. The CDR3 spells CASRVSRTRAGGYNEQFF. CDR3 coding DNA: TGTGCCAGCAGGGTTTCCCGGACTAGAGCGGGGGGTTACAATGAGCAGTTCTTC.

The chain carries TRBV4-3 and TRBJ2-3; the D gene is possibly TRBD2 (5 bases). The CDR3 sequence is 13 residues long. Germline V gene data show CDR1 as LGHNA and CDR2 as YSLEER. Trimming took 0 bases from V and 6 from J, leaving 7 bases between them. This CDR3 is CASSQERRDTQYF. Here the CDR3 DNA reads TGCGCCAGCAGCCAAGAGCGGAGGGATACGCAGTATTTT.